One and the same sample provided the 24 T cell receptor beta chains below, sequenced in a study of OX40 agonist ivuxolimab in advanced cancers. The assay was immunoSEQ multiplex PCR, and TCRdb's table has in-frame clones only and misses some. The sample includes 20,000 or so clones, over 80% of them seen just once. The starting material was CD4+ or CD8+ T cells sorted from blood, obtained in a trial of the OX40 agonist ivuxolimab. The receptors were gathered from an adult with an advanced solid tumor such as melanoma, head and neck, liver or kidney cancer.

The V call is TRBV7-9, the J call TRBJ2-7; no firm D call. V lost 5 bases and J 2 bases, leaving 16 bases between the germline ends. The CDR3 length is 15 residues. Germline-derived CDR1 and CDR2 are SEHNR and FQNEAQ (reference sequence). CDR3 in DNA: TGTGCCAGCAGCCAACCGAGGCGCCCAGCCTACGAGCAGTACTTC. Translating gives CASSQPRRPAYEQYF.

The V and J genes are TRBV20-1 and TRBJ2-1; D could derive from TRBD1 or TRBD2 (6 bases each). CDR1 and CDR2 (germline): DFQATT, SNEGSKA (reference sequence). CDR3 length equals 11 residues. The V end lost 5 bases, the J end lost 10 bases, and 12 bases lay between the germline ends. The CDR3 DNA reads TGCAGTGCTGCCAAGGGGGGCGAGCAGTTCTTC. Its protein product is CSAAKGGEQFF.

The CDR3 bases are TGTGCCAGCAGCTCCTTAGCGGGGTCGACCTACGAGCAGTACTTC. Amino acids: CASSSLAGSTYEQYF. The rearrangement links TRBV7-9 to TRBJ2-7; TRBD2 matches 8 bases. Trimming at V came to 4 bases and at J to 2 bases, leaving 7 bases not matched to a gene. The CDR3 loop spans 15 amino acids. CDR1 is SEHNR and CDR2 is FQNEAQ in the germline V gene (reference sequence).

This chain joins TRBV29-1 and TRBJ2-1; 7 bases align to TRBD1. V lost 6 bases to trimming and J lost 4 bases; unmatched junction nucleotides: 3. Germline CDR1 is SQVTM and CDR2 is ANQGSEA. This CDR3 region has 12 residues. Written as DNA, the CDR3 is TGCAGCGTACAGACAGGGTACAATGAGCAGTTCTTC. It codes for CSVQTGYNEQFF.

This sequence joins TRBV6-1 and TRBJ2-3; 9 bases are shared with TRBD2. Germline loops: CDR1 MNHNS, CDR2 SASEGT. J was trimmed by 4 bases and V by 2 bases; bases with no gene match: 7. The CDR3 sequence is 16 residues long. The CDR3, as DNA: TGTGCCAGCAGTGAATTCGCGGGGGGGCCCTCAGATACGCAGTATTTT. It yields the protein CASSEFAGGPSDTQYF.

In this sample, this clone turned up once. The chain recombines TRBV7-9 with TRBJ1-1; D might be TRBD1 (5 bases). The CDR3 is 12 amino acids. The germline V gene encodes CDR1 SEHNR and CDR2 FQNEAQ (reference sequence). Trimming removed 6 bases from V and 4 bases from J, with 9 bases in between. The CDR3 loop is CASRQVGTEAFF. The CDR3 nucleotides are TGTGCCAGCAGACAGGTCGGCACTGAAGCTTTCTTT.

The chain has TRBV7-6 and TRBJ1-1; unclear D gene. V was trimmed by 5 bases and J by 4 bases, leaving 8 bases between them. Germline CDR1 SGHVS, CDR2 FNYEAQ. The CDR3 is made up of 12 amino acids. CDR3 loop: CASSLKGTEAFF. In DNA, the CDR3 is TGTGCCAGCAGCCTCAAAGGCACTGAAGCTTTCTTT.

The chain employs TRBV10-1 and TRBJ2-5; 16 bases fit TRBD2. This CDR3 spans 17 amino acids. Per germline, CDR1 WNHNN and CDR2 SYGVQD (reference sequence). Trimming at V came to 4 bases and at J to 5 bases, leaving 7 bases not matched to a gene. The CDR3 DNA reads TGCGCCAGCAGTGTCGGGACTAGCGGGAGGGCCGGTGAGACCCAGTACTTC. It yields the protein CASSVGTSGRAGETQYF.

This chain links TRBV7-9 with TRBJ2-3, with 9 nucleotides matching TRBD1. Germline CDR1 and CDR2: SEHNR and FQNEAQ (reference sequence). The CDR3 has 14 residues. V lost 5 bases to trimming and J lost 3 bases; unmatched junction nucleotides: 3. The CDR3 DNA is TGTGCCAGCAGCGGACAGGGGTGGACAGATACGCAGTATTTT. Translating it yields CASSGQGWTDTQYF.

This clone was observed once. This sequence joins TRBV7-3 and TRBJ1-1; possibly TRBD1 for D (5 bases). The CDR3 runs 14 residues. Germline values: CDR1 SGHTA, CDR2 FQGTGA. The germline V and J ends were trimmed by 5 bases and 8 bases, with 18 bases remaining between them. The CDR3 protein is CASSPRDPPREAFF. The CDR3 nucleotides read TGTGCCAGCAGCCCACGGGACCCCCCCCGGGAAGCTTTCTTT.

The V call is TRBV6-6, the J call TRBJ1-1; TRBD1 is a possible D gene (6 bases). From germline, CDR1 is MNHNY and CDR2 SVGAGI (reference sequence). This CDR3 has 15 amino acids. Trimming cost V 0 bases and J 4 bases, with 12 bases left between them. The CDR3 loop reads CASSYSGQGSTEAFF. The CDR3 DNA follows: TGTGCCAGCAGTTACTCGGGACAAGGTTCCACTGAAGCTTTCTTT.

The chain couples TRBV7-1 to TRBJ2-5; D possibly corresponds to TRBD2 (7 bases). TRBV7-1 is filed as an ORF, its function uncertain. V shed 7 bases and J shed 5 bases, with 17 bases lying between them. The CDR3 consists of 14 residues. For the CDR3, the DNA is TGTGCCAGCACCCCCTATGGGGGGGCGGAGACCCAGTACTTC. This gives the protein CASTPYGGAETQYF.

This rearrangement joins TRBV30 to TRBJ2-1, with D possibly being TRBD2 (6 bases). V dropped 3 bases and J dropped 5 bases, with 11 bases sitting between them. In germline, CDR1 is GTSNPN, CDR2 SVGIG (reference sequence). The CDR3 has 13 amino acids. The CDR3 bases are TGTGCCTGGAGGGAGGGAAGAAACAATGAGCAGTTCTTC. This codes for CAWREGRNNEQFF.

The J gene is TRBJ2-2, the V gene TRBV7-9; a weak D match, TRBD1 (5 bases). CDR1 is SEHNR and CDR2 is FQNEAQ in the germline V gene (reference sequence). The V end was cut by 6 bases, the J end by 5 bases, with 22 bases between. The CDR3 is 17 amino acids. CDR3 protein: CASRFMWGLGKTGELFF. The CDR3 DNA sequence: TGTGCCAGCAGATTTATGTGGGGCTTAGGGAAAACCGGGGAGCTGTTTTTT.

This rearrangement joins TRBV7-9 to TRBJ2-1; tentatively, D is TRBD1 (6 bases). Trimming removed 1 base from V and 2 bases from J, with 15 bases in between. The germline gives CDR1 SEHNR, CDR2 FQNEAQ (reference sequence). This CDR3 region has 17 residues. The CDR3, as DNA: TGTGCCAGCAGCTTAGTGCCCGGACAGATAACCTACAATGAGCAGTTCTTC. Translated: CASSLVPGQITYNEQFF.

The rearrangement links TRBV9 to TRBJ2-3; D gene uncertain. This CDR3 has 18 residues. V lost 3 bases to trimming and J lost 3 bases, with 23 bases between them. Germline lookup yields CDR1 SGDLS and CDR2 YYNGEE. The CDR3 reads CASSARIPGPAYTDTQYF. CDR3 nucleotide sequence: TGTGCCAGCAGCGCGAGAATCCCGGGCCCGGCGTATACAGATACGCAGTATTTT.

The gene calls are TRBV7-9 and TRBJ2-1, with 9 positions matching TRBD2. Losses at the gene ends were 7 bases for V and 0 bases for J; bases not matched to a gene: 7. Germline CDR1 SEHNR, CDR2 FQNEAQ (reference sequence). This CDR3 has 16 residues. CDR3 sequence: CASISGGPLSYNEQFF. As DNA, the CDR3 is TGTGCCAGCATTAGCGGGGGCCCGCTCTCCTACAATGAGCAGTTCTTC.

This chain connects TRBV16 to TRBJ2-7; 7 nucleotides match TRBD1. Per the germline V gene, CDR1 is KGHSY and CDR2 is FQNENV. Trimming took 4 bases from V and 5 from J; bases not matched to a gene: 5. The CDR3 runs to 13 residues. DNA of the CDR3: TGTGCCAGCAGCCCAAGGGGGCTACACGAGCAGTACTTC. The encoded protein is CASSPRGLHEQYF.

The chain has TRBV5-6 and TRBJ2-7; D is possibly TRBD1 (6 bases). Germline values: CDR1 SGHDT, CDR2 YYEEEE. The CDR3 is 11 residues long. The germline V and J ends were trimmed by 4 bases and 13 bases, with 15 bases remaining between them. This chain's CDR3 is CASSTGTSFYF. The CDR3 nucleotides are TGTGCCAGCAGCACCGGGACATCCTTCTACTTC.

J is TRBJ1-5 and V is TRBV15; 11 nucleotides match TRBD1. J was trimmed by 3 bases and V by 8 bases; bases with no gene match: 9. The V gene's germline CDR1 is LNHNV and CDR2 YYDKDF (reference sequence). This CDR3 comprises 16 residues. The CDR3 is CATSLGQGALNQPQHF. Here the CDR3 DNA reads TGTGCCACCTCCCTAGGACAGGGGGCTCTCAATCAGCCCCAGCATTTT.

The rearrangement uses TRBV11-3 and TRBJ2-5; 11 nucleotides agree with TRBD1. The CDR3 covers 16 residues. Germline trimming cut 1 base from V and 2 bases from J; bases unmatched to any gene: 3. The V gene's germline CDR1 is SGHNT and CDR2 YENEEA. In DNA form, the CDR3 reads TGTGCCAGCAGCTTAGGGACAGGGGGCCCTCAAGAGACCCAGTACTTC. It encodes CASSLGTGGPQETQYF.

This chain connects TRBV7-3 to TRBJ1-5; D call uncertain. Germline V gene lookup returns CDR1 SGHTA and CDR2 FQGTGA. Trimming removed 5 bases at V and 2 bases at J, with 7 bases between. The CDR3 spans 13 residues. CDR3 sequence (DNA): TGTGCCAGCAGCCCCCAGCGCAATCAGCCCCAGCATTTT. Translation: CASSPQRNQPQHF.

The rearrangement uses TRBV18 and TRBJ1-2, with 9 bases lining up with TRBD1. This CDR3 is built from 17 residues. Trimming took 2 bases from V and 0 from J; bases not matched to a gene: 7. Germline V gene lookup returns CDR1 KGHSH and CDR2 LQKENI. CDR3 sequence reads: CASSPGLGQGANYGYTF. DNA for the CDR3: TGTGCCAGCTCACCAGGCTTGGGACAGGGAGCTAACTATGGCTACACCTTC.

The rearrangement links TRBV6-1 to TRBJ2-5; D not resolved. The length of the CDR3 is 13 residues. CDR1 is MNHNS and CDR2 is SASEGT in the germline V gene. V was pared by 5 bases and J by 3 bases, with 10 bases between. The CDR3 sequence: CASSNGFKETQYF. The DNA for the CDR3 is TGTGCCAGCAGTAATGGGTTCAAAGAGACCCAGTACTTC.